A selection of T cell receptor beta chains follows, all from one sample in a study of blood T cell repertoires in COVID-19. TCRdb keeps only in-frame clones here, not all; method: immunoSEQ multiplex PCR. The table shows a few hundred thousand clones, with around 86% occurring only once. Sequenced material: peripheral blood. Receptors were obtained from a woman in her 40s who had recovered from COVID-19. CDR3s include the opening cysteine and the closing phenylalanine or tryptophan. D genes are given only for firm matches. Only some rows state a clone size, as once, few, many or a class for expanded clones.

v_gene	d_gene	abundance	len	j_gene	CDR3aa	CDR3nt
TRBV27	TRBD2	.	16	TRBJ2-1	CASSQNLADSYNEQFF	TGTGCCAGCAGTCAGAACCTAGCGGACTCCTACAATGAGCAGTTCTTC
TRBV5-1	TRBD2	.	18	TRBJ2-3	CASSSAHLSGASTDTQYF	TGCGCCAGCAGCTCGGCCCACCTTAGCGGGGCCAGCACAGATACGCAGTATTTT
TRBV27	.	.	15	TRBJ1-3	CASSLTGSSGNTIYF	TGTGCCAGCAGTTTAACGGGGAGCTCTGGAAACACCATATATTTT
TRBV6-2/TRBV6-3	.	.	12	TRBJ1-2	CASSYSEGGYTF	TGTGCCAGCAGTTACTCGGAGGGTGGCTACACCTTC
TRBV25-1	.	.	16	TRBJ2-3	CASSETRESVLDTQYF	TGTGCCAGCAGTGAGACCCGGGAGAGCGTTCTGGATACGCAGTATTTT
TRBV30	.	.	14	TRBJ2-3	CAWSSGGTVDTQYF	TGTGCCTGGAGCAGCGGAGGCACGGTAGATACGCAGTATTTT
TRBV19	TRBD1	few	16	TRBJ1-2	CASRDRDRGSNYGYTF	TGTGCCAGTAGGGACCGGGACAGGGGATCCAACTATGGCTACACCTTC
TRBV18	.	.	13	TRBJ2-1	CASSRSPINGQFF	TGTGCCAGCTCACGGAGCCCCATTAATGGGCAGTTCTTC
TRBV30	TRBD1	.	13	TRBJ1-5	CAWGGQGGQPQHF	TGTGCCTGGGGGGGACAGGGTGGTCAGCCCCAGCATTTT
TRBV19	TRBD1	.	15	TRBJ2-7	CASNVRDRGRLEQYF	TGTGCCAGTAACGTCCGGGACAGGGGGAGATTGGAGCAGTACTTC
TRBV6-5	TRBD1	.	15	TRBJ1-5	CASLSRDRGLQPQHF	TGTGCCAGCTTAAGCCGGGACAGGGGGCTTCAGCCCCAGCATTTT
TRBV7-9	TRBD2	.	15	TRBJ2-5	CASSYLAGGPETQYF	TGTGCCAGCAGTTACTTAGCGGGAGGGCCCGAGACCCAGTACTTC
TRBV4-1	TRBD2	.	18	TRBJ2-1	CASSQGLIRAGAYNEQFF	TGCGCCAGCAGCCAAGGCTTAATACGGGCGGGAGCTTACAATGAGCAGTTCTTC
TRBV7-8	.	once	15	TRBJ2-5	CASSLASSRQETQYF	TGTGCCAGCAGCTTAGCCTCTAGCCGCCAAGAGACCCAGTACTTC
TRBV30	.	.	14	TRBJ1-5	CAWSPGYSNQPQHF	TGTGCCTGGAGCCCAGGGTATAGCAATCAGCCCCAGCATTTT
TRBV14	TRBD2	.	17	TRBJ2-3	CASSQGTSGMVPDTQYF	TGTGCCAGCAGCCAAGGAACTAGCGGGATGGTCCCAGATACGCAGTATTTT
TRBV5-5	TRBD2	.	15	TRBJ2-5	CASSARGGLQETQYF	TGTGCCAGCAGCGCTCGGGGGGGGCTCCAAGAGACCCAGTACTTC
TRBV4-1	.	.	15	TRBJ2-1	CASSQDFSAYNEQFF	TGCGCCAGCAGCCAAGACTTCTCGGCCTACAATGAGCAGTTCTTC
TRBV5-6	TRBD1	once	15	TRBJ1-5	CASSLLTGANQPQHF	TGTGCCAGCAGCTTATTGACAGGGGCCAATCAGCCCCAGCATTTT
TRBV3-1/TRBV3-2	TRBD1	.	16	TRBJ1-4	CASSQVFQGAHEKLFF	TGTGCCAGCAGCCAAGTATTCCAGGGGGCGCATGAAAAACTGTTTTTT
TRBV5-1	TRBD1	.	15	TRBJ2-2	CASSLGQGDTGELFF	TGCGCCAGCAGCCTAGGACAGGGGGATACCGGGGAGCTGTTTTTT
TRBV19	.	.	17	TRBJ1-4	CASSIPPGHSTNEKLFF	TGTGCCAGTAGTATCCCCCCGGGACACTCAACTAATGAAAAACTGTTTTTT
TRBV5-4	TRBD2	once	16	TRBJ2-1	CASSAGGAGGNNEQFF	TGTGCCAGCAGCGCGGGGGGAGCGGGAGGGAACAATGAGCAGTTCTTC
TRBV24-1	TRBD1	.	13	TRBJ2-7	CATQTGVGHEQYF	TGTGCCACTCAAACAGGGGTAGGCCACGAGCAGTACTTC
TRBV5-1	.	.	13	TRBJ2-7	CASSLASSYEQYF	TGCGCCAGCAGCTTGGCCTCCAGCTACGAGCAGTACTTC
TRBV6-6	TRBD2	.	15	TRBJ2-7	CASSYSSGGTYEQYF	TGTGCCAGCAGTTACTCTTCGGGAGGAACCTACGAGCAGTACTTC
TRBV19	TRBD1	.	13	TRBJ2-5	CASKRDRGETQYF	TGTGCCAGTAAACGGGACAGGGGAGAGACCCAGTACTTC
TRBV9	.	.	16	TRBJ1-3	CASSPRIEGSGNTIYF	TGTGCCAGCAGCCCTCGAATTGAGGGATCTGGAAACACCATATATTTT
TRBV5-6	.	.	14	TRBJ1-4	CASSGDGQNEKLFF	TGTGCCAGCAGCGGCGATGGACAAAATGAAAAACTGTTTTTT
TRBV19	.	.	14	TRBJ1-1	CASHAGRGNTEAFF	TGTGCCAGTCATGCCGGCCGGGGGAACACTGAAGCTTTCTTT
TRBV2	.	.	13	TRBJ1-2	CASRDREGNGYTF	TGTGCCAGCAGGGACCGGGAGGGAAATGGCTACACCTTC
TRBV27	TRBD1	.	14	TRBJ2-7	CASSSTGGAYEQYF	TGTGCCAGCAGTTCGACAGGGGGGGCCTACGAGCAGTACTTC
TRBV6-2/TRBV6-3	TRBD1	.	16	TRBJ1-4	CASSDGQGATNEKLFF	TGTGCCAGCAGCGATGGACAGGGGGCAACTAATGAAAAACTGTTTTTT
TRBV7-9	TRBD2	.	15	TRBJ2-7	CASSIELAGPYEQYF	TGTGCCAGCAGCATTGAACTAGCGGGACCCTACGAGCAGTACTTC
TRBV5-1	.	.	16	TRBJ2-7	CASSLGDSVTLREQYF	TGCGCCAGCAGCTTGGGGGATAGCGTAACCCTACGCGAGCAGTACTTC
TRBV7-3	TRBD2	once	18	TRBJ2-3	CASSSVGLAGPGADTQYF	TGTGCCAGCAGCTCAGTAGGACTAGCGGGACCGGGGGCAGATACGCAGTATTTT
TRBV28	TRBD1	.	16	TRBJ2-7	CASSLPSQGANYEQYF	TGTGCCAGCAGTTTACCCTCACAGGGGGCCAACTACGAGCAGTACTTC
TRBV30	TRBD2	.	21	TRBJ2-1	CAWSVLQGLAGPSNSYNEQFF	TGTGCCTGGAGTGTCCTCCAAGGACTAGCGGGTCCTTCAAACTCCTACAATGAGCAGTTCTTC
TRBV7-9	.	.	16	TRBJ1-1	CASSLVGTRGRTEAFF	TGTGCCAGCAGCTTAGTTGGGACAAGGGGTCGAACTGAAGCTTTCTTT
TRBV4-1	TRBD2	.	14	TRBJ2-1	CASSPGGAYNEQFF	TGCGCCAGCAGCCCGGGGGGGGCCTACAATGAGCAGTTCTTC
TRBV4-1	TRBD2	once	18	TRBJ2-6	CASSLAGLAGSGANVLTF	TGCGCCAGCAGCCTCGCTGGACTAGCGGGATCTGGGGCCAACGTCCTGACTTTC
TRBV19	.	.	14	TRBJ1-5	CASSIDHSFQPQHF	TGTGCCAGTAGTATAGATCACAGTTTCCAGCCCCAGCATTTT
TRBV12-3/TRBV12-4	TRBD1	.	13	TRBJ1-1	CASGQGLNTEAFF	TGTGCCAGTGGACAGGGCTTGAACACTGAAGCTTTCTTT
TRBV7-2	.	.	14	TRBJ1-3	CASSSGSSGNTIYF	TGTGCCAGCAGCTCCGGTAGCTCTGGAAACACCATATATTTT
TRBV19	.	.	16	TRBJ2-7	CASSLSGGIRQYEQYF	TGTGCCAGTAGTCTCTCGGGGGGCATCCGGCAGTACGAGCAGTACTTC
TRBV6-5	.	.	14	TRBJ1-2	CASSPGGGYRGYTF	TGTGCCAGCAGCCCCGGCGGGGGGTATCGGGGCTACACCTTC